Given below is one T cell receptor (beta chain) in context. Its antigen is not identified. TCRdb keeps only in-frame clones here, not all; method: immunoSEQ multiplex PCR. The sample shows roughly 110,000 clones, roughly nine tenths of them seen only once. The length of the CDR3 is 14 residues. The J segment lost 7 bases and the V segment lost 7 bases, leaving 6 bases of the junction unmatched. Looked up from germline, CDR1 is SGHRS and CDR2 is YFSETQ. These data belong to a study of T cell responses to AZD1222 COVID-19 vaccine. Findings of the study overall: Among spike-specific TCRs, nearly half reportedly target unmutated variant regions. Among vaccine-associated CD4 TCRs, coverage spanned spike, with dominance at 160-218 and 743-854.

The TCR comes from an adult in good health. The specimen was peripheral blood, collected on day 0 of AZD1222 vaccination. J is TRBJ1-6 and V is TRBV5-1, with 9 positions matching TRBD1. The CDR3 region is CASRDREGNSPLHF. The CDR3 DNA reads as TGCGCCAGCCGGGACAGGGAGGGGAATTCACCCCTCCACTTT.